This paragraph reports one T cell receptor (beta chain). The authors reverse transcribed about 0.5 to 1 ug RNA with random hexamers. Amplification of TCR beta CDR3 by immunoSEQ multiplex PCR spanned 54 Vbeta and 13 Jbeta. In TCRdb, the immunoSEQ multiplex PCR reads were re-called with MiXCR into one record per CDR3 protein. Among more than 110,000 distinct CDR3 sequences listed, 94% were seen once. The CDR3 is made up of 19 amino acids. CDR1 and CDR2 (germline): LGHDT, YNNKEL (reference sequence). Trimming left V 4 bases short and J 2 bases short, with 21 bases between. The data were obtained in a study of CD8 T cells in Susac syndrome. Negative isolation yielded the CD8+ and CD4+ T cells, while FACS enriched the TEMRA cells.

The V call is TRBV3-1, the J call TRBJ2-6; D possibly matches TRBD1 or TRBD2 (6 bases each). The clonotype originates from a human donor in good health. Sequencing used CD8+ T cells from PBMCs. CDR3 sequence: CASSPKGGARVTGANVLTF. For the CDR3, the DNA is TGTGCCAGCAGCCCGAAGGGGGGCGCAAGGGTCACTGGGGCCAACGTCCTGACTTTC.